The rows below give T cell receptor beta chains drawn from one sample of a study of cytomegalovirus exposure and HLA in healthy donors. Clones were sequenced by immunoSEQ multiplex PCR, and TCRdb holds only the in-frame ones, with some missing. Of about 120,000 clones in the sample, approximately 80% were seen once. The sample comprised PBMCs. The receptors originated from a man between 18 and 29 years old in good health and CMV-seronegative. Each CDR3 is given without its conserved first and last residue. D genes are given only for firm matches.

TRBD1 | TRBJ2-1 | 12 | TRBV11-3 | ASSPTGGYNEQF
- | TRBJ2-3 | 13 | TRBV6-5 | ASSYGLASTDTQY
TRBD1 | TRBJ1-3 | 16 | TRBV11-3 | ASSLGLGQGGSGNTIY
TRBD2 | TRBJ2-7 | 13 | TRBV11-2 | ASSLDSLAGYEQY
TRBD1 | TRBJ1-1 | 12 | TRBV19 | ASSLRQGATEAF
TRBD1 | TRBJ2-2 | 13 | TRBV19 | ASRKTGGPAGELF
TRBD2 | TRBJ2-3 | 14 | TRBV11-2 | ASSLLAGGPTDTQY
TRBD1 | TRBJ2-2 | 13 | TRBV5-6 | ASSAGQANTGELF
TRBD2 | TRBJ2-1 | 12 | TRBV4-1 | ASSHSGGWAEQF
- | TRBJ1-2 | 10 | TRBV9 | ASGLMSYGYT
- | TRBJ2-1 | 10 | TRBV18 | ASSTTYNEQF
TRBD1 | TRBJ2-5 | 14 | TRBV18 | ASSPFSTGVGETQY
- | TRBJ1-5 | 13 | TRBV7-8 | ASSLQGVSGQPQH
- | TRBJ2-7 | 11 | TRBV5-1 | ASAGGGPNEQY
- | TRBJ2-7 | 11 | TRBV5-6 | ASSLGAGHEQY
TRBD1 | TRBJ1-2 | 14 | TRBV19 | ATDTGTGIPNYGYT
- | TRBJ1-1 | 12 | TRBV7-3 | ASSLNGGAREAF
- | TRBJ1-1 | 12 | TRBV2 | ASSEGKTRGYAF
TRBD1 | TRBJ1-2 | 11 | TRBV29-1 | SVAQGQGAGYT
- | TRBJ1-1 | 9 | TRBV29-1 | SVDKGTEAF
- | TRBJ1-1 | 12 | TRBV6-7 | ASRVPRKDTEAF
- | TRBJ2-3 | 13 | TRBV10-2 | ASSNANRGTDTQY
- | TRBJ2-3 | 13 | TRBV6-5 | ASQELGGSKDTQY
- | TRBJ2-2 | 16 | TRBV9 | ASSSYLIQGKNTGELF
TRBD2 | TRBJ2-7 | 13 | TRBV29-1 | SVSGTSGGRYEQY
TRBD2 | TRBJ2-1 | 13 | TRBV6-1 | ASSENGGGYNEQF
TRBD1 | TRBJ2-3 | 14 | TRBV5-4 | ASSLKDRVGADTQY
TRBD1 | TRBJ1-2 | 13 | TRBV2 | ASSETRTGDYGYT
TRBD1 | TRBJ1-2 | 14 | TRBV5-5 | ASSLSRQGRGYGYT
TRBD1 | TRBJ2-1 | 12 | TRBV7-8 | ASSLNRGDNEQF
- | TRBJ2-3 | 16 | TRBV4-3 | ASSQDVGAAGATDTQY
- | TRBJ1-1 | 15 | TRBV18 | ASSPNAAGRVNTEAF
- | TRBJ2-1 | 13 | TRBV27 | ASSFGARTDNEQF
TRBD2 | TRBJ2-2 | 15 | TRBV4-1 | ASSQRGLAGGGGELF
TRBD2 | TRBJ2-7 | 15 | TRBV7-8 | ASSSRGALGSPGEQY
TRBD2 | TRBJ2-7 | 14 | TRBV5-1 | ASSLGFGTSGYEQY
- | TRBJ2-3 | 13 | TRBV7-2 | ASSPTAIRRDTQY
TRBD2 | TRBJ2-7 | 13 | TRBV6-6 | ASSTGLAGGYEQY
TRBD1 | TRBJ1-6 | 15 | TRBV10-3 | AISREGAASGNSPLH
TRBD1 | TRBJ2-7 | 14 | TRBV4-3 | ASSQGVTGGLYEQY
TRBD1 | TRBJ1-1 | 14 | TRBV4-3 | ASSQDRGQGGTEAF
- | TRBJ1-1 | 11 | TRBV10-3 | AISQQGNTEAF